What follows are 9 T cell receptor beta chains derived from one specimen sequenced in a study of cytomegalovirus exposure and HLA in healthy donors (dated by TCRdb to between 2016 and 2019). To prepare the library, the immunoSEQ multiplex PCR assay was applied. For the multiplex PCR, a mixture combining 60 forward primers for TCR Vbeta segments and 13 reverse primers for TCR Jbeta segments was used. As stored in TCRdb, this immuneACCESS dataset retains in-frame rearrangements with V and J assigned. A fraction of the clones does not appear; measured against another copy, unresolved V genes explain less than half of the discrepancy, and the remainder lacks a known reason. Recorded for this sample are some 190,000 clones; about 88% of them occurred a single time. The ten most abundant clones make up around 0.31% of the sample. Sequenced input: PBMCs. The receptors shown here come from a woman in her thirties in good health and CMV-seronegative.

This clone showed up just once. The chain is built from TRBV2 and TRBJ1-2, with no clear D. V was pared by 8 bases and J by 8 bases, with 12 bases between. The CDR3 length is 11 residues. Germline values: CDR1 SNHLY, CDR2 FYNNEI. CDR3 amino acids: CASRRDEGYTF. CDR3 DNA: TGTGCCAGCCGGAGGGATGAGGGCTACACCTTC.

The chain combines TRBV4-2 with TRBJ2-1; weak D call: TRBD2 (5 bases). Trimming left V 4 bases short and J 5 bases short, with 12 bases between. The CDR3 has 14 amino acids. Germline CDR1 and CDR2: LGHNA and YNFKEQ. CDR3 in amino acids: CASSPLERDNEQFF. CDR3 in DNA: TGTGCCAGCAGCCCCCTCGAGAGGGACAATGAGCAGTTCTTC.

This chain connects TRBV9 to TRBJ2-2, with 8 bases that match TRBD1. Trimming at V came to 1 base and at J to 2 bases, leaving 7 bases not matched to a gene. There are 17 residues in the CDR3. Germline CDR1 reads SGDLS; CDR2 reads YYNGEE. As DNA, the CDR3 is TGTGCCAGCAGCGTAATATCGGACAGGGTTAACACCGGGGAGCTGTTTTTT. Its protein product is CASSVISDRVNTGELFF.

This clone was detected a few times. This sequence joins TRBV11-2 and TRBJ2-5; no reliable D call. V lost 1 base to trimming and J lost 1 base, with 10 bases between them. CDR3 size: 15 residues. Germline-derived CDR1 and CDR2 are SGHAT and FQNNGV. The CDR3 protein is CASSLVWWAQETQYF. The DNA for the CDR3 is TGTGCCAGCAGCTTAGTATGGTGGGCCCAAGAGACCCAGTACTTC.

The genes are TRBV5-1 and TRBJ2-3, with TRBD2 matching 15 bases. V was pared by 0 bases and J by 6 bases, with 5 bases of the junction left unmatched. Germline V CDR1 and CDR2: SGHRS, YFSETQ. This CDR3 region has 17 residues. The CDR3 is CASSLEGLAGGPDTQYF. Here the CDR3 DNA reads TGCGCCAGCAGCTTGGAAGGACTAGCGGGGGGGCCCGATACGCAGTATTTT.

The CDR3 loop reads CASNSGTGAFYEQYF. The CDR3 DNA follows: TGTGCCAGCAATTCCGGGACAGGGGCCTTCTACGAGCAGTACTTC. The chain employs TRBV6-6 and TRBJ2-7; 10 positions match TRBD1. The germline gives CDR1 MNHNY, CDR2 SVGAGI (reference sequence). Trimming removed 7 bases from V and 3 bases from J; junction bases left unmatched: 9. The CDR3 covers 15 residues.

The CDR3 loop reads CASSIAGIREQYF. The CDR3 DNA follows: TGTGCCAGTAGTATTGCGGGGATCCGCGAGCAGTACTTC. The chain uses TRBV19 and TRBJ2-7, with a tentative D call TRBD2 (6 bases). Germline loops: CDR1 LNHDA, CDR2 SQIVND (reference sequence). The CDR3 sequence is 13 residues long. V gave up 3 bases and J gave up 6 bases, with 12 bases separating them.

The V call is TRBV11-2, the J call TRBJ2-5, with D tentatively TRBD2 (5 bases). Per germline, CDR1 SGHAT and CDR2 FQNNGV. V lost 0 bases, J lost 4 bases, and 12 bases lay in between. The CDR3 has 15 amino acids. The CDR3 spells CASSLDLASRETQYF. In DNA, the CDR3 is TGTGCCAGCAGCTTAGATTTGGCTAGCAGAGAGACCCAGTACTTC.

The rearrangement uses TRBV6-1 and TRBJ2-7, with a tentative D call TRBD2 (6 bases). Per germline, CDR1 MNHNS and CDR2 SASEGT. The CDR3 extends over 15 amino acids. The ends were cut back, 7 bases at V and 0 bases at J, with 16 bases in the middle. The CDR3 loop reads CASNGRTGSSYEQYF. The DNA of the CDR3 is TGTGCCAGCAATGGTAGGACCGGGAGCTCCTACGAGCAGTACTTC.